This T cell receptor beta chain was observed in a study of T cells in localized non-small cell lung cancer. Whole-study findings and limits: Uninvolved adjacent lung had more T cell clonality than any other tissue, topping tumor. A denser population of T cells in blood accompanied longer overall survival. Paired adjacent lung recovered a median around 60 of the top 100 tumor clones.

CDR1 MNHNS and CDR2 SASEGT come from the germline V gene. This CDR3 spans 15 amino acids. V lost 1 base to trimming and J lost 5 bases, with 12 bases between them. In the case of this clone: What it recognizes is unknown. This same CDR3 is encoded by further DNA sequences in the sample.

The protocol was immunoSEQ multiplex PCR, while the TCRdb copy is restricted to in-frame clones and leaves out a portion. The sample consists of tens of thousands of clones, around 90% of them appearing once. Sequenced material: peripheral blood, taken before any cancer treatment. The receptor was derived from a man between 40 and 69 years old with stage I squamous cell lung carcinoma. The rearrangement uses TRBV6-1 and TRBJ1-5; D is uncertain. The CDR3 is CASSEVVGNYQPQHF. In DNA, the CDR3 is TGTGCCAGCAGTGAAGTGGTGGGCAACTATCAGCCCCAGCATTTT.